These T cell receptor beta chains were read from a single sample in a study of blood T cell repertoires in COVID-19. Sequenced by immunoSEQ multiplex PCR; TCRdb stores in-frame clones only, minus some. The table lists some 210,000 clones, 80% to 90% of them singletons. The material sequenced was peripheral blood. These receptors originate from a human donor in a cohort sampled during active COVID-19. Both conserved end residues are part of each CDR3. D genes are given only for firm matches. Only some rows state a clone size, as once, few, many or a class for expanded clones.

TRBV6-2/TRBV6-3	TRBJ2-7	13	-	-	TGTGCCAGCAGTCGACGACAGACGGAAGAGCAGTACTTC	CASSRRQTEEQYF
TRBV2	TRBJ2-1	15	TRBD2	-	TGTGCCACCGCAGCCGGGACTAGCGGATTCAATGAGCAGTTCTTC	CATAAGTSGFNEQFF
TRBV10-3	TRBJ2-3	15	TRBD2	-	TGTGCCATCAGACCTAGCGGGAGTCGGGGGGATACGCAGTATTTT	CAIRPSGSRGDTQYF
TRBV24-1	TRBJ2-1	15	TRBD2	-	TGTGCCACCAGTGACCGGGGACTAAACAACAATGAGCAGTTCTTC	CATSDRGLNNNEQFF
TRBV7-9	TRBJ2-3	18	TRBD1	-	TGTGCCAGCAGCTCAAACCAAGACCCGGGACAGGGATCAGATACGCAGTATTTT	CASSSNQDPGQGSDTQYF
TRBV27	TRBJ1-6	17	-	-	TGTGCCAGCAGATCGTGGGGGGGCAGGTTTGGTAATTCACCCCTCCACTTT	CASRSWGGRFGNSPLHF
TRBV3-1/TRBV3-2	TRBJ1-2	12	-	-	TGTGCCAGCAGTTCTACCGGCTATGGCTACACCTTC	CASSSTGYGYTF
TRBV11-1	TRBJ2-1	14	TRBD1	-	TGTGCCAGCAGCATAGGACAGGCCCCCGTAGAGCAGTTCTTC	CASSIGQAPVEQFF
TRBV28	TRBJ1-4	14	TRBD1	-	TGTGCCAGCACCTCGACAGGGATTAATGAAAAACTGTTTTTT	CASTSTGINEKLFF
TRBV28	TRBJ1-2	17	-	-	TGTGCCAGCAGTTCCGGGACAACCGTAAACTTCGGCTATGGCTACACCTTC	CASSSGTTVNFGYGYTF
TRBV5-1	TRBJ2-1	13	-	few	TGCGCCAGCAGCTTCGGGACTCAGAATGAGCAGTTCTTC	CASSFGTQNEQFF
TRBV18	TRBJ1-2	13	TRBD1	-	TGTGCCAGCTCACCAGGGACAGGGACGGGCTACACCTTC	CASSPGTGTGYTF
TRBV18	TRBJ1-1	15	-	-	TGTGCCAGCTCACCTGGACAGACCCTGAACACTGAAGCTTTCTTT	CASSPGQTLNTEAFF
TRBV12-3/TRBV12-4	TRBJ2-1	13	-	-	TGTGCCAGCGGCAGGGTTTCCTACAATGAGCAGTTCTTC	CASGRVSYNEQFF
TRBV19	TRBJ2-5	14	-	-	TGTGCCAGTAGTATGAGTGGGGGAGGGGGTACCCAGTACTTC	CASSMSGGGGTQYF
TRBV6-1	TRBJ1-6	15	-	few	TGTGCCAGCAGTGAAATGATCCAGGGGAATTCACCCCTCCACTTT	CASSEMIQGNSPLHF
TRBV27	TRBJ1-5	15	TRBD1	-	TGTGCCAGCAGCTCAGACAGGGGAGAAAGTCAGCCCCAGCATTTT	CASSSDRGESQPQHF
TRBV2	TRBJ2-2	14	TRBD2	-	TGTGCCAGCACCGGACTAGGCGGAACCGGGGAGCTGTTTTTT	CASTGLGGTGELFF
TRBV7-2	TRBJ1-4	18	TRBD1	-	TGTGCCAGGAACAAGCTTGGGACAGGGGTTAATCGGTATGAAAAACTGTTTTTT	CARNKLGTGVNRYEKLFF
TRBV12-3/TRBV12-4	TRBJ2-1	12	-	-	TGTGCCAGCAGTCGCACGGTGAATGAGCAGTTCTTC	CASSRTVNEQFF
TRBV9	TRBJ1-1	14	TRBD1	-	TGTGCCAGCAGCGCCGGGACAGGGGGCACTGAAGCTTTCTTT	CASSAGTGGTEAFF
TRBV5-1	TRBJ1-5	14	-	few	TGCGCCAGCAGGTCCGGGGTGGAGAATCAGCCCCAGCATTTT	CASRSGVENQPQHF
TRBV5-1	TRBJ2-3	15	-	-	TGCGCCAGCAGCTTGTCTTCCGGGAGCACAGATACGCAGTATTTT	CASSLSSGSTDTQYF
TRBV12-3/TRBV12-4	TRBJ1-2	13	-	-	TGTGCCAGCAGTTTATCGGTTTGGAGAGGCTACACCTTC	CASSLSVWRGYTF
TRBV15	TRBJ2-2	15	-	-	TGTGCCACCAGCCTATGGACAGGGAGGGCCGGGGAGCTGTTTTTT	CATSLWTGRAGELFF
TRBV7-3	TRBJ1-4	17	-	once	TGTGCCAGCAGCCGGGTAGGGGTTGTTAAATCTAATGAAAAACTGTTTTTT	CASSRVGVVKSNEKLFF
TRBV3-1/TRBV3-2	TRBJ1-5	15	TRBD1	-	TGTGCCAGCAGCGAGACAGGGATTATCGATCAGCCCCAGCATTTT	CASSETGIIDQPQHF
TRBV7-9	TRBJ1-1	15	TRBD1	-	TGTGCCAGCAGCCCACTCTCAGGGGGATGGACTGAAGCTTTCTTT	CASSPLSGGWTEAFF
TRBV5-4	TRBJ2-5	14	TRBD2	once	TGTGCCAGCAGCTTGCTAAGCGGGGGGGAGACCCAGTACTTC	CASSLLSGGETQYF
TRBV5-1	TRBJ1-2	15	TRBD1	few	TGCGCCAGCAGCAAAGACAGGGGGGACTTATCTGGCTACACCTTC	CASSKDRGDLSGYTF
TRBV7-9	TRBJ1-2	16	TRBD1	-	TGTGCCAGCAGCGCCAGACAGGGATTAACGAACTATGGCTACACCTTT	CASSARQGLTNYGYTF
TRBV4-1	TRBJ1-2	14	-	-	TGCGCCAGCAGCGAACACAGGGCCGTCTATGGCTACACCTTC	CASSEHRAVYGYTF
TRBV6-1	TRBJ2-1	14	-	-	TGTGCCAGCAGTGACGGCAGCGAGAGTAATGAGCAGTTCTTC	CASSDGSESNEQFF
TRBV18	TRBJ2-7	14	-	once	TGTGCCAGCTCCGCGCAGGGTCCCCCCGCCGAGCAGTACTTC	CASSAQGPPAEQYF
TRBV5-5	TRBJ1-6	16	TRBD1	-	TGTGCCAGCAGCTGGGGACAGGGCGTCAATAATTCACCCCTCCACTTT	CASSWGQGVNNSPLHF
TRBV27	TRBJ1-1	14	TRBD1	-	TGTGCCAGCAGTTTTAGGGGGCGAAATGCTGAAGCTTTCTTT	CASSFRGRNAEAFF
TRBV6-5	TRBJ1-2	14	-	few	TGTGCCAGCTCCCGGTCCCCAAGAAACTATGGCTACACCTTC	CASSRSPRNYGYTF
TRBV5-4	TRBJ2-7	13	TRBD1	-	TGTGCCAGCAGCCAACAGGGGGCCCACGAGCAGTACTTC	CASSQQGAHEQYF
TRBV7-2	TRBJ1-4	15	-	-	TGTGCCAGCAGCTTACAGAGGGCATTAGGTGAAAAACTGTTTTTT	CASSLQRALGEKLFF
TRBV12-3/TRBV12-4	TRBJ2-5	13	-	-	TGTGCCAGCAGTTTGTCCGGAGTTGAGACCCAGTACTTC	CASSLSGVETQYF
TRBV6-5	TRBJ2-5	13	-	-	TGTGCCAGCAGGTGGTCGGGGGATGAGACCCAGTACTTC	CASRWSGDETQYF
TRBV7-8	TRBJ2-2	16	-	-	TGTGCCAGCAGCCTCCTAGCTTCCCCGAACACCGGGGAGCTGTTTTTT	CASSLLASPNTGELFF
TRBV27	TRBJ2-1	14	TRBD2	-	TGTGCCACGGGCACGGCGGGACTAAGGAGTGAGCAGTTCTTC	CATGTAGLRSEQFF
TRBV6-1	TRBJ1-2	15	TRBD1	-	TGTGCCAGCAGTGAAGACAGGGGGCTCTTCTATGGCTACACCTTC	CASSEDRGLFYGYTF
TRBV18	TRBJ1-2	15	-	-	TGTGCCAGCTCACCACCTACCGGAGCTAACTATGGCTACACCTTC	CASSPPTGANYGYTF
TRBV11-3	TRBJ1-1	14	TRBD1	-	TGTGCCAGCAGCTTGAGGGGGCCGGACACTGAAGCTTTCTTT	CASSLRGPDTEAFF
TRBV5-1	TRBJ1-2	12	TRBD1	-	TGCGCCAGCAGCACGGACAGGGCTGGCTACACCTTC	CASSTDRAGYTF
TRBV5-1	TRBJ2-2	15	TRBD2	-	TGCGCCAGCAGCTGGGGGGGTACGAACACCGGGGAGCTGTTTTTT	CASSWGGTNTGELFF
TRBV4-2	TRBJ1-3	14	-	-	TGTGCCAGCAGCCAAGAGAGCTCTGGAAACACCATATATTTT	CASSQESSGNTIYF
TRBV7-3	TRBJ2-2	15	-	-	TGTGCCAGCAGCCCTTTGGTCGGGGTCCCCGGGGAGCTGTTTTTT	CASSPLVGVPGELFF
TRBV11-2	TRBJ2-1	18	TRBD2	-	TGTGCCAGCAGCTTATTATTTGATTCTAGCGGGACCTACAATGAGCAGTTCTTC	CASSLLFDSSGTYNEQFF
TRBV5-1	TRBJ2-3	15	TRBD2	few	TGCGCCAGCAGCTTGCAAGCGGGGGGCACAGATACGCAGTATTTT	CASSLQAGGTDTQYF
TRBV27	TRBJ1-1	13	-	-	TGTGCCAGCAGTTTCATCCAGAACACTGAAGCTTTCTTT	CASSFIQNTEAFF
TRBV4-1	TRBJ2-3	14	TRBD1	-	TGCGCCAGCAGCCCAGGGGGTGGGACGGATACGCAGTATTTT	CASSPGGGTDTQYF